The next 4 T cell receptor beta chains were all read from a single sample in a study of OX40 agonist ivuxolimab in advanced cancers. TCRdb's copy holds only in-frame clones and misses some; the assay was immunoSEQ multiplex PCR. This repertoire shows tens of thousands of clones, 86% found once; its top ten account for 3.9%. Here the sequenced sample was CD4+ or CD8+ T cells sorted from blood, taken in a trial of the OX40 agonist ivuxolimab. The receptors were gathered from an adult with an advanced solid tumor such as melanoma, head and neck, liver or kidney cancer.

The gene calls are TRBV4-2 and TRBJ2-5; 9 positions match TRBD1. CDR1 is LGHNA, CDR2 YNFKEQ, per germline. V gave up 4 bases and J gave up 4 bases; unmatched junction bases: 4. The CDR3 has 14 amino acids. In DNA, the CDR3 is TGTGCCAGCAGCCCGGGACAGGGCGCAGAGACCCAGTACTTC. Its protein product is CASSPGQGAETQYF.

The chain couples TRBV5-1 to TRBJ1-2; tentative D call: TRBD1 (5 bases). V gave up 0 bases and J gave up 7 bases, with 16 bases separating them. CDR3 length equals 15 residues. The germline V gene has CDR1 SGHRS and CDR2 YFSETQ. The CDR3 DNA reads TGCGCCAGCAGCTTGGGGGGACTGCTCGAGGGTGGCTACACCTTC. It yields the protein CASSLGGLLEGGYTF.

J is TRBJ1-2 and V is TRBV9; D is ambiguous. Germline CDR1 and CDR2: SGDLS and YYNGEE. The CDR3 has 15 amino acids. The V end was cut by 4 bases, the J end by 2 bases, with 15 bases between. The CDR3 bases are TGTGCCAGCAGCCCCGACGGGAATGCGAACTATGGCTACACCTTC. This codes for CASSPDGNANYGYTF.

This chain uses TRBV7-8 with TRBJ1-5; D might be TRBD1 (5 bases). Germline assignment: CDR1 SGHVS and CDR2 FQNEAQ. The CDR3 contains 13 residues. V shed 3 bases and J shed 11 bases, with 14 bases lying between them. For the CDR3, the DNA is TGTGCCAGCAGCTTGGGACTCCAATCGGCCCAGCATTTT. Protein sequence: CASSLGLQSAQHF.